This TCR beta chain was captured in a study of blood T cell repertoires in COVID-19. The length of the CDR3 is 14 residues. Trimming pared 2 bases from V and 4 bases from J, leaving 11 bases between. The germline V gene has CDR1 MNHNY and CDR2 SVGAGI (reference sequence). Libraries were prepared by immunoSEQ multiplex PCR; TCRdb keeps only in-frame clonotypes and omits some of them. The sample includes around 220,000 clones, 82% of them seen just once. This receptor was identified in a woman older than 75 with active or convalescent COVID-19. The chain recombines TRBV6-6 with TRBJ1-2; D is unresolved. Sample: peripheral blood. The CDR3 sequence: CASSYGGSRYGYTF. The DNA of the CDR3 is TGTGCCAGCAGTTACGGCGGCAGCCGCTATGGCTACACCTTC.